This T cell receptor beta chain was captured in a study of cytomegalovirus exposure and HLA in healthy donors. The data were produced by immunoSEQ multiplex PCR, yet TCRdb's version contains in-frame clones alone and is incomplete. The data contain under 65,000 clones, 85% to 95% of them singletons. Trimming pared 4 bases from V and 6 bases from J, leaving 13 bases between. Germline-derived CDR1 and CDR2 are GTSNPN and SVGIG (reference sequence). This CDR3 is built from 12 residues. Sequencing used PBMCs. This chain uses TRBV30 with TRBJ2-7; tentative D call: TRBD1 (5 bases). This clonotype was sampled from a woman aged 18-29 years in good health and CMV-seropositive. The CDR3 loop reads CAWKVGQIEQYF. Here the CDR3 DNA reads TGTGCCTGGAAAGTGGGGCAGATCGAGCAGTACTTC.